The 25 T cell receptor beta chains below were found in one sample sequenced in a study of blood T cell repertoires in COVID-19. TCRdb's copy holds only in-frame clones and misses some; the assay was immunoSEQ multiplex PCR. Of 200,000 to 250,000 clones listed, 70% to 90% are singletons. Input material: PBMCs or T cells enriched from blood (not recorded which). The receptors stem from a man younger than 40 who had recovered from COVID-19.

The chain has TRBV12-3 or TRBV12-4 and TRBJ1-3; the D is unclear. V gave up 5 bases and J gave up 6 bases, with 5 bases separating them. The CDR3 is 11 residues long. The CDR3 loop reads CASSHLNTIYF. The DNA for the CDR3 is TGTGCCAGCAGTCACTTAAACACCATATATTTT.

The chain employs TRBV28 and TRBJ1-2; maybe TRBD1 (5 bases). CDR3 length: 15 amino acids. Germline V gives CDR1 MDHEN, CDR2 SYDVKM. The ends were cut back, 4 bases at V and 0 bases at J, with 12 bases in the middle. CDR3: CASSWSGITNYGYTF. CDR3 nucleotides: TGTGCCAGCAGTTGGTCAGGGATAACTAACTATGGCTACACCTTC.

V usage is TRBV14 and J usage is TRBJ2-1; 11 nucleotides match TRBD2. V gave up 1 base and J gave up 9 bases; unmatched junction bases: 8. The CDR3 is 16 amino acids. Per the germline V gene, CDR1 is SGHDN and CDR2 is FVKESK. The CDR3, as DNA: TGTGCCAGCAGCCAAGGTAGCGGGAGGGTTTATCTTGAGCAGTTCTTC. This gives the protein CASSQGSGRVYLEQFF.

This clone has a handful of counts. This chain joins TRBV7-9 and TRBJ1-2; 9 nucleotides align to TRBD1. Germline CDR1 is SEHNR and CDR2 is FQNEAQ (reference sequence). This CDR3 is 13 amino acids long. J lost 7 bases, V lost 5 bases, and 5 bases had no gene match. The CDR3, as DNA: TGTGCCAGCAGCCGGGACAGGGAGGGTGGCTACACCTTC. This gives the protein CASSRDREGGYTF. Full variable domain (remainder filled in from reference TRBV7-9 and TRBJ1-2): DTGVSQNPRHKITKRGQNVTFRCDPISEHNRLYWYRQTLGQGPEFLTYFQNEAQLEKSRLLSDRFSAERPKGSFSTLEIQRTEQGDSAMYLCASSRDREGGYTFGSGTRLTVV.

The CDR3 reads CASISSGGVTDTQYF. Here the CDR3 DNA reads TGTGCCAGCATCTCTAGCGGGGGGGTCACAGATACGCAGTATTTT. The chain recombines TRBV7-2 with TRBJ2-3; 12 bases fit TRBD2. V dropped 7 bases and J dropped 2; count of bases not matched to a gene: 4. Germline lookup yields CDR1 SGHTA and CDR2 FQGNSA. The CDR3 extends over 15 amino acids.

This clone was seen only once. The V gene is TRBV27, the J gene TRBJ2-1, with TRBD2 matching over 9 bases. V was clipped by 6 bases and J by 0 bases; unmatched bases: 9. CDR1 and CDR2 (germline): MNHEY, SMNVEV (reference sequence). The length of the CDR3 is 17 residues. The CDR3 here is CASSRPQTSGSYNEQFF. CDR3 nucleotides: TGTGCCAGCAGCCGCCCCCAGACTAGCGGCTCCTACAATGAGCAGTTCTTC.

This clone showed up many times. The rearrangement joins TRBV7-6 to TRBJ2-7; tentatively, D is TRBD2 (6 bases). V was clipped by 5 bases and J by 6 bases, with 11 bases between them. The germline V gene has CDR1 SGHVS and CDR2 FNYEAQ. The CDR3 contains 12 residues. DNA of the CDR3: TGTGCCAGCAGCGATGGAGGGATCGAGCAGTACTTC. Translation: CASSDGGIEQYF.

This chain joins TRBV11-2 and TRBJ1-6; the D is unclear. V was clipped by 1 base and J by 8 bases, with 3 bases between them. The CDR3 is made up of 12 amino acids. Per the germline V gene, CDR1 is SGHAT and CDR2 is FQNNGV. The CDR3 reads CASSLVYSPLHF. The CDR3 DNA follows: TGTGCCAGCAGCTTAGTCTATTCACCCCTCCACTTT.

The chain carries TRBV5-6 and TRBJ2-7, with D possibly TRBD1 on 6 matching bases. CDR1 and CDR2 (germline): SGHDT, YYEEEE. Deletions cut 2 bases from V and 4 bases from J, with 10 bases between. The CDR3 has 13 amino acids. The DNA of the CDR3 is TGTGCCAGCAGCTTACTGCAGGGGTACGAGCAGTACTTC. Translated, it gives CASSLLQGYEQYF.

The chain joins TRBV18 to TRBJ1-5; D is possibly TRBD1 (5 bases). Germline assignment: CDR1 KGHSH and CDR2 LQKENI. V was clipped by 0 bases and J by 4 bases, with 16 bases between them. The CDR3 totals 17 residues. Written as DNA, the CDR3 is TGTGCCAGCTCACCACCAGGGACGGGAGGGGAAAATCAGCCCCAGCATTTT. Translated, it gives CASSPPGTGGENQPQHF.

The DNA of the CDR3 is TGTGCCTGGAGTCAACCGAGTCTTGGCCAGCATTTT. It is translated as CAWSQPSLGQHF. J is TRBJ1-5 and V is TRBV30; D remains unclear. The V gene's germline CDR1 is GTSNPN and CDR2 SVGIG (reference sequence). The CDR3 consists of 12 residues. Trimming removed 2 bases at V and 12 bases at J, with 14 bases between.

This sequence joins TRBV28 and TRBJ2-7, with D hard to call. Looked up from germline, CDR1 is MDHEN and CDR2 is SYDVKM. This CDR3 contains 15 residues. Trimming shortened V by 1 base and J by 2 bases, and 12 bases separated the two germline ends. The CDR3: CASSLSQTNPYEQYF. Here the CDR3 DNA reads TGTGCCAGCAGTTTATCACAGACCAATCCCTACGAGCAGTACTTC. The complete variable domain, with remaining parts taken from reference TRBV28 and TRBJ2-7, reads DVKVTQSSRYLVKRTGEKVFLECVQDMDHENMFWYRQDPGLGLRLIYFSYDVKMKEKGDIPEGYSVSREKKERFSLILESASTNQTSMYLCASSLSQTNPYEQYFGPGTRLTVT.

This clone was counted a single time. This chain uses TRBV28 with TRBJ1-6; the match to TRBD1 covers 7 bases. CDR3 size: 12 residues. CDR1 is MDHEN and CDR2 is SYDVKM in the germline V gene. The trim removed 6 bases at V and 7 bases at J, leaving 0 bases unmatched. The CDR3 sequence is CASRTGNSPLHF. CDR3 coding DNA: TGTGCCAGCAGGACAGGGAATTCACCCCTCCACTTT.

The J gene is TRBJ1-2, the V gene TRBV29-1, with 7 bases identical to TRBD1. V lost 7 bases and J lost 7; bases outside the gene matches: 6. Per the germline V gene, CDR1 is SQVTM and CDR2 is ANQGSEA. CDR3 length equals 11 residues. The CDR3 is CSASDRLGYTF. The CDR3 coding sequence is TGCAGCGCATCGGACAGGCTTGGCTACACCTTC.

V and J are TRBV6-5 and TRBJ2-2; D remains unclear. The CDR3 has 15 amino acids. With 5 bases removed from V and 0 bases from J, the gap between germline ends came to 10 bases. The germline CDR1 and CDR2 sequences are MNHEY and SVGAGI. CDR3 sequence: CASSPTTPNTGELFF. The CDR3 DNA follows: TGTGCCAGCAGTCCGACAACGCCGAACACCGGGGAGCTGTTTTTT.

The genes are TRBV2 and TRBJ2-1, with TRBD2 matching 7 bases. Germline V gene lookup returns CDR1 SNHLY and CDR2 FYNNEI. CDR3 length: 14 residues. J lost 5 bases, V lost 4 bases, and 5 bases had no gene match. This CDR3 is CASSGGGPNNEQFF. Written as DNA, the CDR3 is TGTGCCAGCAGTGGGGGAGGGCCTAACAATGAGCAGTTCTTC.

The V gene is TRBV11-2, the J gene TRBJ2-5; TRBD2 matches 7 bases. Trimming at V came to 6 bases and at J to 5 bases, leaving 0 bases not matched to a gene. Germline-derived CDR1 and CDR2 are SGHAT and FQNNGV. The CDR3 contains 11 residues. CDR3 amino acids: CASRGGETQYF. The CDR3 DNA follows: TGTGCCAGCAGGGGAGGGGAGACCCAGTACTTC.

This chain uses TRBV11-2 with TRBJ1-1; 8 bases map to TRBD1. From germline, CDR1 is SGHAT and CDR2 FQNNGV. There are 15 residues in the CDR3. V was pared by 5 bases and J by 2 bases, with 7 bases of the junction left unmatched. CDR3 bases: TGTGCCAGCAGCCCTACGGACAGGGTAAACACTGAAGCTTTCTTT. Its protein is CASSPTDRVNTEAFF.

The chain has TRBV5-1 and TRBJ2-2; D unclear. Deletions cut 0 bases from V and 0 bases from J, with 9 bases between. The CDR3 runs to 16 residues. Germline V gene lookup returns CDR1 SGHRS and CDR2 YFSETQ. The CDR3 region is CASSLGLRTNTGELFF. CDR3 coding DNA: TGCGCCAGCAGCTTGGGGTTGCGGACGAACACCGGGGAGCTGTTTTTT.

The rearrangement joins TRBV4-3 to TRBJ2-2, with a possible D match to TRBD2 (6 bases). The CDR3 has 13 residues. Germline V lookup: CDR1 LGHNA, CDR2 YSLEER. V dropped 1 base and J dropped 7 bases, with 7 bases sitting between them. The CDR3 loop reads CASSQVEGGELFF. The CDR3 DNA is TGCGCCAGCAGCCAAGTGGAGGGCGGGGAGCTGTTTTTT.

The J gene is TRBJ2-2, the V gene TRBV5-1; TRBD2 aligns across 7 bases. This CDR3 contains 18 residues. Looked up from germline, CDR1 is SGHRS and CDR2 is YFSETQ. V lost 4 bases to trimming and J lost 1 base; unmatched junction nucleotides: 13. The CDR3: CASSPLGGGLLNTGELFF. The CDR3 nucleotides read TGCGCCAGCAGCCCCTTGGGCGGGGGACTCTTGAACACCGGGGAGCTGTTTTTT.

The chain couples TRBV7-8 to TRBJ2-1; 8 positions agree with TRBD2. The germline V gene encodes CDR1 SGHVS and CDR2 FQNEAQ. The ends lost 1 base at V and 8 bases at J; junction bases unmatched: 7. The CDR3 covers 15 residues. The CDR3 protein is CASSLGNSGIHEQFF. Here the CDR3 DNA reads TGTGCCAGCAGCTTAGGTAATAGCGGGATCCATGAGCAGTTCTTC.

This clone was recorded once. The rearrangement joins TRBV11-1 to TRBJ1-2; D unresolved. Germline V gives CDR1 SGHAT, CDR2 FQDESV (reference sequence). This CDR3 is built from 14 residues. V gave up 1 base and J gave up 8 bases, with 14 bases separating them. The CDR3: CASSLGSAGWGYTF. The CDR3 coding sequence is TGTGCCAGCAGCTTAGGAAGCGCTGGTTGGGGCTACACCTTC.

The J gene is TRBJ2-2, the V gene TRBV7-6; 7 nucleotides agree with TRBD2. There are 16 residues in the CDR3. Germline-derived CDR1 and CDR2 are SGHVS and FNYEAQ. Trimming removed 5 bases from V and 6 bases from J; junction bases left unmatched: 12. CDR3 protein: CASSPSTTSVAGELFF. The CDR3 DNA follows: TGTGCCAGCAGCCCTTCAACCACTAGCGTTGCCGGGGAGCTGTTTTTT.

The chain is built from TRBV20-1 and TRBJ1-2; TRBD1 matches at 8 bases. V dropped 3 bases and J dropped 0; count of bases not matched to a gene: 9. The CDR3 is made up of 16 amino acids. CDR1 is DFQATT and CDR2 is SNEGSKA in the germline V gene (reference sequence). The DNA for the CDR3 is TGCAGTGCTAGTGGGACAGGAGCAGACGCTAACTATGGCTACACCTTC. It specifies CSASGTGADANYGYTF.